What follows are 32 T cell receptor beta chains derived from one specimen sequenced in a study of blood T cell repertoires in COVID-19. Data came from immunoSEQ multiplex PCR; TCRdb stores just in-frame clones and leaves some out. Altogether under 300,000 clones are present, approximately 84% being singletons, with the ten largest covering 15%. Sequences were obtained from PBMCs or T cells enriched from blood (not recorded which). The receptors here all came from a man aged 35 to 55 who had recovered from COVID-19.

The chain is built from TRBV10-1 and TRBJ2-1; D possibly corresponds to TRBD1 (7 bases). Trimming took off 1 base at V and 6 bases at J, with 16 bases between the two ends. CDR3 size: 16 residues. Looked up from germline, CDR1 is WNHNN and CDR2 is SYGVQD (reference sequence). DNA for the CDR3: TGCGCCAGCAGTGAGTACGCCAGGGGGGATCTCAATGAGCAGTTCTTC. Translating it yields CASSEYARGDLNEQFF.

The chain recombines TRBV5-6 with TRBJ2-5; D unclear. The CDR3 contains 13 residues. Trimming took 2 bases from V and 4 from J, leaving 9 bases between them. From germline, CDR1 is SGHDT and CDR2 YYEEEE. CDR3 sequence reads: CASSFGFPETQYF. In DNA form, the CDR3 reads TGTGCCAGCAGCTTCGGGTTTCCAGAGACCCAGTACTTC.

The chain combines TRBV10-1 with TRBJ2-7; TRBD1 agrees at 9 bases. Germline lookup yields CDR1 WNHNN and CDR2 SYGVQD (reference sequence). The CDR3 runs to 15 residues. V dropped 3 bases and J dropped 2; count of bases not matched to a gene: 5. Here the CDR3 DNA reads TGCGCCAGCAGTGACAGGGGACAGGGTGCCTACGAGCAGTACTTC. This translates into CASSDRGQGAYEQYF.

The rearrangement uses TRBV2 and TRBJ1-3; D unclear. CDR3 size: 13 residues. V gave up 7 bases and J gave up 4 bases, with 11 bases separating them. The germline V gene encodes CDR1 SNHLY and CDR2 FYNNEI. CDR3 nucleotide sequence: TGTGCCAGCAATCGCGAGCGCGGAAACACCATATATTTT. Its protein product is CASNRERGNTIYF.

The CDR3 nucleotides are TGCGCCAGCAGCTTGTCAGGGGATGGCACAGATACGCAGTATTTT. This encodes CASSLSGDGTDTQYF. The chain combines TRBV5-1 with TRBJ2-3; maybe TRBD1 (6 bases). This CDR3 is built from 15 residues. V was trimmed by 1 base and J by 1 base, leaving 10 bases between them. CDR1 and CDR2 (germline): SGHRS, YFSETQ.

This chain uses TRBV9 with TRBJ1-1; 7 bases fit TRBD1. V gave up 0 bases and J gave up 3 bases; unmatched junction bases: 8. The CDR3 runs 16 residues. Per germline, CDR1 SGDLS and CDR2 YYNGEE. This CDR3 is CASSVGSLGQYTEAFF. CDR3 sequence (DNA): TGTGCCAGCAGCGTAGGATCCCTGGGACAGTACACTGAAGCTTTCTTT.

The gene calls are TRBV4-2 and TRBJ2-2, with TRBD2 matching 7 bases. CDR3 length equals 16 residues. Losses at the gene ends were 2 bases for V and 1 base for J; bases not matched to a gene: 4. Germline CDR1 and CDR2: LGHNA and YNFKEQ. The CDR3 region is CASSQPSGGNTGELFF. The CDR3 bases are TGTGCCAGCAGCCAACCTAGCGGAGGGAACACCGGGGAGCTGTTTTTT.

This clone was observed once. This chain links TRBV6-5 with TRBJ2-2; 7 nucleotides match TRBD2. The CDR3 loop spans 14 amino acids. The V and J ends lost 7 bases and 1 base, in that order; junction bases with no gene match: 3. CDR1 and CDR2 (germline): MNHEY, SVGAGI. The CDR3 nucleotides read TGTGCCAGCATCGGGACTATGAACACCGGGGAGCTGTTTTTT. Its translation: CASIGTMNTGELFF.

The V call is TRBV5-1, the J call TRBJ2-7, with TRBD2 as a possible D gene (5 bases). Looked up from germline, CDR1 is SGHRS and CDR2 is YFSETQ. The V end lost 0 bases, the J end lost 3 bases, and 13 bases lay between the germline ends. The CDR3 loop spans 15 amino acids. In nucleotides, the CDR3 is TGCGCCAGCAGCTTGGCCGGCGGGTGGGGCTACGAGCAGTACTTC. It yields the protein CASSLAGGWGYEQYF.

The chain joins TRBV7-9 to TRBJ1-1; D is uncertain. V lost 5 bases and J lost 5, with 9 bases in between. Germline V lookup: CDR1 SEHNR, CDR2 FQNEAQ (reference sequence). The CDR3 covers 12 residues. The DNA for the CDR3 is TGTGCCAGCAGCCCAACTCGGACTGAAGCTTTCTTT. Translated: CASSPTRTEAFF.

CDR3 sequence: CASSFSHGTTTDTQYF. The DNA of the CDR3 is TGTGCCAGCTCATTCTCCCACGGGACAACCACAGATACGCAGTATTTT. This chain links TRBV18 with TRBJ2-3; tentative D call: TRBD1 (6 bases). The V gene's germline CDR1 is KGHSH and CDR2 LQKENI. Trimming took 5 bases from V and 2 from J, leaving 17 bases between them. The CDR3 has 16 residues.

The chain couples TRBV6-5 to TRBJ1-5, with unresolved D. This CDR3 comprises 12 residues. V shed 8 bases and J shed 0 bases, with 5 bases lying between them. CDR1 MNHEY and CDR2 SVGAGI come from the germline V gene. The DNA for the CDR3 is TGTGCCAGCCAGGTTAGCAATCAGCCCCAGCATTTT. It translates to CASQVSNQPQHF.

The chain joins TRBV11-2 to TRBJ2-5; 8 positions match TRBD2. The V and J ends lost 4 bases and 5 bases, in that order; junction bases with no gene match: 9. Looked up from germline, CDR1 is SGHAT and CDR2 is FQNNGV. The CDR3 spans 15 residues. CDR3 sequence: CASSWIGREGETQYF. CDR3 sequence (DNA): TGTGCCAGCAGCTGGATCGGGAGGGAGGGGGAGACCCAGTACTTC.

This chain joins TRBV20-1 and TRBJ1-2, with TRBD1 identical over 10 bases. From germline, CDR1 is DFQATT and CDR2 SNEGSKA (reference sequence). The V segment lost 5 bases and the J segment 7 bases; nucleotides outside the gene matches: 7. The CDR3 is 13 residues long. The CDR3 nucleotides read TGCAGTGCTCGTGGACAGGGGGTAATTGGCTACACCTTC. It codes for CSARGQGVIGYTF.

J is TRBJ2-5 and V is TRBV15; D may be TRBD1 (6 bases). Germline loops: CDR1 LNHNV, CDR2 YYDKDF (reference sequence). This CDR3 contains 13 residues. Trimming stripped 0 bases from V and 5 bases from J, with 7 bases between. The DNA of the CDR3 is TGTGCCACCAGCAGAGACCAGGGGGAGACCCAGTACTTC. This encodes CATSRDQGETQYF. The complete variable domain, with remaining parts taken from reference TRBV15 and TRBJ2-5, reads DAMVIQNPRYQVTQFGKPVTLSCSQTLNHNVMYWYQQKSSQAPKLLFHYYDKDFNNEADTPDNFQSRRPNTSFCFLDIRSPGLGDTAMYLCATSRDQGETQYFGPGTRLLVL.

Turning to this clone: One base away lies a much larger clone, so this may be a sequencing read error. Other nucleotide sequences from this sample produce the same CDR3. The chain has TRBV2 and TRBJ2-7; 7 nucleotides match TRBD1. The CDR3 contains 14 residues. J was trimmed by 0 bases and V by 6 bases; bases with no gene match: 5. Germline lookup yields CDR1 SNHLY and CDR2 FYNNEI. The CDR3 region has the DNA TGTGCCAGCAGGGAACAGGGGAGCTCCTACGAGCAGTACTTC. Translating it yields CASREQGSSYEQYF. The full variable domain, with the rest looked up from reference TRBV2 and TRBJ2-7, is EPEVTQTPSHQVTQMGQEVILRCVPISNHLYFYWYRQILGQKVEFLVSFYNNEISEKSEIFDDQFSVERPDGSNFTLKIRSTKLEDSAMYFCASREQGSSYEQYFGPGTRLTVT.

The chain couples TRBV29-1 to TRBJ1-2; D remains ambiguous. This CDR3 spans 13 amino acids. The V and J ends lost 6 bases and 3 bases respectively, with 14 bases between them. The germline gives CDR1 SQVTM, CDR2 ANQGSEA. As DNA, the CDR3 is TGCAGCGTACCTACTAACGGGGACTATGGCTACACCTTC. It specifies CSVPTNGDYGYTF.

J is TRBJ1-6 and V is TRBV6-1, with D possibly TRBD1 on 5 matching bases. Looked up from germline, CDR1 is MNHNS and CDR2 is SASEGT. The CDR3 loop spans 17 amino acids. V gave up 3 bases and J gave up 3 bases, with 15 bases separating them. The CDR3, as DNA: TGTGCCAGCAGTGACGAATACGGGGGTGGCTATAATTCACCCCTCCACTTT. Translation gives CASSDEYGGGYNSPLHF.

The genes are TRBV28 and TRBJ2-2; 8 bases map to TRBD1. CDR1 is MDHEN and CDR2 is SYDVKM in the germline V gene. The V gene end was trimmed by 7 bases and the J gene end by 3 bases; junction bases not matched to a gene: 4. This CDR3 is built from 14 residues. CDR3: CASNRQGYTGELFF. CDR3 DNA sequence: TGTGCCAGCAATCGACAGGGGTACACCGGGGAGCTGTTTTTT.

V usage is TRBV30 and J usage is TRBJ1-1; no clear D gene. Germline CDR1 is GTSNPN and CDR2 is SVGIG (reference sequence). This CDR3 is 15 amino acids long. V dropped 4 bases and J dropped 1 base, with 16 bases sitting between them. The CDR3 region has the DNA TGTGCCTGGACCCTCCTTCGGAGGGAGAACACTGAAGCTTTCTTT. It codes for CAWTLLRRENTEAFF.

The V call is TRBV2, the J call TRBJ2-2; 7 bases fit TRBD2. This CDR3 has 15 residues. Looked up from germline, CDR1 is SNHLY and CDR2 is FYNNEI. The ends lost 8 bases at V and 4 bases at J; junction bases unmatched: 10. The CDR3 region has the DNA TGTGCCAGCCTAGGCCGGACTAGGTCCACCGGGGAGCTGTTTTTT. This translates into CASLGRTRSTGELFF.

V and J are TRBV30 and TRBJ1-5; 7 bases agree with TRBD1. The ends lost 3 bases at V and 3 bases at J; junction bases unmatched: 5. Germline values: CDR1 GTSNPN, CDR2 SVGIG (reference sequence). This CDR3 contains 14 residues. The CDR3 is CAWSGRGLNQPQHF. The CDR3 coding sequence is TGTGCCTGGAGCGGTAGGGGGCTCAATCAGCCCCAGCATTTT. Using reference TRBV30 and TRBJ1-5 for the parts outside the CDR3, the full variable domain is SQTIHQWPATLVQPVGSPLSLECTVEGTSNPNLYWYRQAAGRGLQLLFYSVGIGQISSEVPQNLSASRPQDRQFILSSKKLLLSDSGFYLCAWSGRGLNQPQHFGDGTRLSIL.

The chain recombines TRBV28 with TRBJ2-7; possible D gene TRBD2, 6 bases. V was shortened by 2 bases and J by 4 bases, with 18 bases between the two germline ends. This CDR3 has 16 residues. The germline gives CDR1 MDHEN, CDR2 SYDVKM. CDR3: CASSLGGTGGRYEQYF. Here the CDR3 DNA reads TGTGCCAGCAGTTTAGGGGGGACCGGAGGTAGGTACGAGCAGTACTTC. The whole variable domain, remainder taken from reference TRBV28 and TRBJ2-7, is DVKVTQSSRYLVKRTGEKVFLECVQDMDHENMFWYRQDPGLGLRLIYFSYDVKMKEKGDIPEGYSVSREKKERFSLILESASTNQTSMYLCASSLGGTGGRYEQYFGPGTRLTVT.

The table lists this clone with a count of one. This rearrangement joins TRBV5-1 to TRBJ2-5, with 9 bases lining up with TRBD2. This CDR3 comprises 15 residues. V gave up 5 bases and J gave up 5 bases; unmatched junction bases: 10. The germline V gene encodes CDR1 SGHRS and CDR2 YFSETQ. CDR3 in amino acids: CASSPLAGSSETQYF. The CDR3 DNA reads TGCGCCAGCAGTCCGCTAGCGGGGTCGAGTGAGACCCAGTACTTC.

This chain joins TRBV6-5 and TRBJ1-2; 10 nucleotides match TRBD1. CDR1 is MNHEY and CDR2 is SVGAGI in the germline V gene. This CDR3 has 15 amino acids. The ends lost 5 bases at V and 4 bases at J; junction bases unmatched: 7. The CDR3 spells CASSRDRGRGYGYTF. The CDR3 DNA is TGTGCCAGCAGTAGGGACAGGGGACGTGGCTATGGCTACACCTTC.

The chain joins TRBV29-1 to TRBJ2-7, with TRBD1 matching 10 bases. CDR3 length: 15 residues. Trimming took 5 bases from V and 0 from J; bases not matched to a gene: 7. The germline gives CDR1 SQVTM, CDR2 ANQGSEA. CDR3 DNA sequence: TGCAGCGTTCGGGGGGGGACAGGGGTCTCCTACGAGCAGTACTTC. Its protein product is CSVRGGTGVSYEQYF.

V is TRBV10-1 and J is TRBJ1-4; D is perhaps TRBD1 (6 bases). V lost 2 bases and J lost 2, with 6 bases in between. Germline V lookup: CDR1 WNHNN, CDR2 SYGVQD (reference sequence). The CDR3 spans 14 residues. This CDR3 is CASSETGTNEKLFF. In DNA form, the CDR3 reads TGCGCCAGCAGTGAGACAGGGACTAATGAAAAACTGTTTTTT.

The CDR3 nucleotides are TGCGCCACCCAGGGACAGGGCGGCGAAAAACTGTTTTTT. It yields the protein CATQGQGGEKLFF. The chain uses TRBV10-1 and TRBJ1-4; 9 positions match TRBD1. There are 13 residues in the CDR3. Germline V gene data show CDR1 as WNHNN and CDR2 as SYGVQD (reference sequence). The trim removed 10 bases at V and 8 bases at J, leaving 8 bases unmatched.

The V call is TRBV27, the J call TRBJ1-1; TRBD1 matches 10 bases. CDR3 length: 15 residues. V dropped 3 bases and J dropped 4; count of bases not matched to a gene: 5. The germline V gene has CDR1 MNHEY and CDR2 SMNVEV (reference sequence). In DNA form, the CDR3 reads TGTGCCAGCAGTTTCTGGACAGGGGGGATCACTGAAGCTTTCTTT. Translation gives CASSFWTGGITEAFF.

This chain joins TRBV27 and TRBJ1-5, with D possibly being TRBD1 (5 bases). From germline, CDR1 is MNHEY and CDR2 SMNVEV (reference sequence). Trimming removed 6 bases at V and 4 bases at J, with 16 bases between. The CDR3 length is 15 residues. This CDR3 is CASRPQGSPNQPQHF. In DNA form, the CDR3 reads TGTGCCAGCAGGCCCCAGGGAAGCCCAAATCAGCCCCAGCATTTT.

This chain uses TRBV5-1 with TRBJ1-1, with TRBD1 matching over 11 bases. After removal of 1 base from V and 1 base from J, the junction contained 3 bases not matched to a gene. The length of the CDR3 is 16 residues. CDR1 is SGHRS and CDR2 is YFSETQ in the germline V gene. CDR3 bases: TGCGCCAGCAGCTTGCGGACAGGGGGCCCGAACACTGAAGCTTTCTTT. This translates into CASSLRTGGPNTEAFF.

This clone has just a few counts. For the CDR3, the DNA is TGTGCCAGCAGTCAAAGACAGGACGTCTATGGCTACACCTTC. Protein product: CASSQRQDVYGYTF. The genes are TRBV6-2 or TRBV6-3 and TRBJ1-2; the D gene is possibly TRBD1 (6 bases). The V gene lost 5 bases and the J gene lost 4 bases, with 14 bases spanning the gap. Germline V CDR1 and CDR2: MNHEY, SVGEGT. The CDR3 consists of 14 residues.